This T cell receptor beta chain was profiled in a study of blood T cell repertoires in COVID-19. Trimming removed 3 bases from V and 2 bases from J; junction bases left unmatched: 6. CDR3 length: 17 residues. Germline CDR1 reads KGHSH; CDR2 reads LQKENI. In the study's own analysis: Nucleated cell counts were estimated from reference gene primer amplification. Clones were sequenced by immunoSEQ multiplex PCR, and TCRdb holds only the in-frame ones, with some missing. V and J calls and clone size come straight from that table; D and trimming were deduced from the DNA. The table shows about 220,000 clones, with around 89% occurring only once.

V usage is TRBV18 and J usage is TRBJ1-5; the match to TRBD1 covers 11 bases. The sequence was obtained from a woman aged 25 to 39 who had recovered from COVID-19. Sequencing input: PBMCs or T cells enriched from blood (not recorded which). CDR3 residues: CASSPGTGGWGNQPQHF. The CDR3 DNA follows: TGTGCCAGCTCACCGGGGACAGGGGGATGGGGCAATCAGCCCCAGCATTTT. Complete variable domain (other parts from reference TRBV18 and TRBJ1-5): NAGVMQNPRHLVRRRGQEARLRCSPMKGHSHVYWYRQLPEEGLKFMVYLQKENIIDESGMPKERFSAEFPKEGPSILRIQQVVRGDSAAYFCASSPGTGGWGNQPQHFGDGTRLSIL.